This T cell receptor (beta chain) was sequenced in a study of blood T cell repertoires in COVID-19. Study as a whole: T cells, B-cell-depleted T cells, or PBMCs supplied cDNA or gDNA.

Sequenced by immunoSEQ multiplex PCR; TCRdb stores in-frame clones only, minus some. The repertoire holds a few hundred thousand clones, with 82% as singletons. This clone came up once. Followed over time, Seattle patients had been enrolled while infection was active. There are 15 residues in the CDR3. V dropped 4 bases and J dropped 6; count of bases not matched to a gene: 8. The germline V gene encodes CDR1 SGHNT and CDR2 YYREEE (reference sequence). The chain carries TRBV5-4 and TRBJ2-1; 9 bases fit TRBD1. The sequencing input was peripheral blood. This clonotype was sampled from an elderly woman with COVID-19, enrolled during active disease. The CDR3 nucleotides are TGTGCCAGCAGCCCCCGGGACAGGGTTTTCAATGAGCAGTTCTTC. This sequence encodes CASSPRDRVFNEQFF.